A selection of T cell receptor beta chains follows, all from one sample in a study of breast tumors, draining lymph nodes, adjacent tissues. TCRdb recomputed calls from the multiplex PCR reads with MiXCR, one row per CDR3 protein. The data hold about 140,000 distinct CDR3 sequences, with roughly 33% observed a single time. Sequencing used axillary lymph node tissue. These receptor sequences come from a female donor with breast cancer. Some clones in this sample may be carry-over from other donors' samples. Both conserved end residues are part of each CDR3. Clone sizes are given selectively: once, few, many, or a class where the clone is expanded.

V: TRBV7-2; size: many; J: TRBJ2-3; CDR3: CASSLEGGGFNTQYF
V: TRBV7-3; size: NA; J: TRBJ2-1; CDR3: CASSHRGQFF
V: TRBV7-3; size: NA; J: TRBJ2-3; CDR3: CASSYTGGGTDTQYF
V: TRBV7-2; size: NA; J: TRBJ1-1; CDR3: CASRDGMGTEAFF
V: TRBV7-9; size: NA; J: TRBJ1-1; CDR3: CASSLQPAGGGGEAFF
V: TRBV5-8; size: few; J: TRBJ1-1; CDR3: CASSLAKGVTGEGAFF
V: TRBV11-2; size: many; J: TRBJ2-3; CDR3: CASSLGGLAGSDTQYF
V: TRBV11-3; size: NA; J: TRBJ2-3; CDR3: CASSPTSGDTDTQYF
V: TRBV19; size: many; J: TRBJ1-2; CDR3: CASSTSWDLYGYTF
V: TRBV20-1; size: many; J: TRBJ2-2; CDR3: CSASFGRNTGELFF
V: TRBV7-3; size: few; J: TRBJ1-1; CDR3: CASSLTGSPEAFF
V: TRBV20-1; size: many; J: TRBJ1-5; CDR3: CSASPGAFDQPQHF
V: TRBV6-6; size: many; J: TRBJ2-2; CDR3: CASSYSIYSGTGYSGELFF
V: TRBV7-8; size: NA; J: TRBJ2-7; CDR3: CASSLAWQGFYEQYF
V: TRBV6-2/TRBV6-3; size: few; J: TRBJ1-4; CDR3: CASNRRQGGEKLFF
V: TRBV20-1; size: many; J: TRBJ2-7; CDR3: CSARVLGRDSEQYF
V: TRBV15; size: NA; J: TRBJ1-6; CDR3: CATSRDPPGSPLHF
V: TRBV7-9; size: many; J: TRBJ1-2; CDR3: CASRNALRQGGYYGYTF
V: TRBV7-2; size: NA; J: TRBJ1-3; CDR3: CASSLAHSGVARQDAIYF
V: TRBV19; size: NA; J: TRBJ1-2; CDR3: CASSRTGANTDRSYGYTF
V: TRBV7-6; size: NA; J: TRBJ2-3; CDR3: CASSPGIGTDTRYF
V: TRBV6-1; size: many; J: TRBJ2-3; CDR3: CASSEQTTSTDTQYF
V: TRBV12-3/TRBV12-4; size: NA; J: TRBJ2-7; CDR3: CASSQWDRGQEQYF
V: TRBV10-3; size: many; J: TRBJ2-5; CDR3: CAIRVGAEQETQYF
V: TRBV19; size: many; J: TRBJ1-4; CDR3: CASSNDRGATNEKLFF
V: TRBV10-3; size: many; J: TRBJ2-5; CDR3: CAISEPGLAGKETQYF
V: TRBV19; size: many; J: TRBJ2-5; CDR3: CASSRLAFQETQYF
V: TRBV10-3; size: few; J: TRBJ1-1; CDR3: CAISDPGSVNTEAFF
V: TRBV28; size: many; J: TRBJ2-4; CDR3: CASSPTGGGNIQYF
V: TRBV9; size: few; J: TRBJ2-7; CDR3: CASSVDLNYEQYF
V: TRBV12-3/TRBV12-4; size: many; J: TRBJ2-7; CDR3: CASSSSGTGVEQYF
V: TRBV2; size: NA; J: TRBJ1-3; CDR3: CASRDIDGNTIYF
V: TRBV30; size: many; J: TRBJ1-2; CDR3: CAQRRNYGYTF
V: TRBV11-2; size: many; J: TRBJ2-4; CDR3: CASSLAGGASYF
V: TRBV5-6; size: many; J: TRBJ2-5; CDR3: CASSTLDWDQETQYF
V: TRBV19; size: many; J: TRBJ1-2; CDR3: CASSANSYGYTF
V: TRBV20-1; size: many; J: TRBJ2-1; CDR3: CSALDGRSNNEQFF
V: TRBV7-9; size: NA; J: TRBJ2-1; CDR3: CTSGLVAGGYYNEQFF
V: TRBV5-1; size: many; J: TRBJ2-2; CDR3: CASSPAGGRANTGELFF
V: TRBV7-9; size: many; J: TRBJ2-7; CDR3: CASSLPPFREQYF
V: TRBV7-2; size: many; J: TRBJ1-5; CDR3: CASSLGLNQPQHF
V: TRBV5-1; size: many; J: TRBJ2-5; CDR3: CASSFPGETQYF
V: TRBV11-2; size: many; J: TRBJ2-2; CDR3: CASSFAGGSAGELFF
V: TRBV7-2; size: once; J: TRBJ2-7; CDR3: CASSLGLAGLEQYF
V: TRBV20-1; size: many; J: TRBJ2-2; CDR3: CSAPRGRGTGELFF
V: TRBV7-3; size: many; J: TRBJ2-1; CDR3: CASNRWAGPYNEQFF
V: TRBV6-5; size: many; J: TRBJ2-7; CDR3: CASSHGRESYEQYF
V: TRBV20-1; size: NA; J: TRBJ2-1; CDR3: CSARGIVGYTEQSF
V: TRBV20-1; size: NA; J: TRBJ1-1; CDR3: CSATRATGYTEAFF
V: TRBV27; size: few; J: TRBJ2-2; CDR3: CASKDRGTNTGELFF
V: TRBV5-1; size: many; J: TRBJ2-7; CDR3: CASSPTSLFLTGGEIYEQYF
V: TRBV27; size: few; J: TRBJ2-5; CDR3: CASSPTTGGGETQYF
V: TRBV10-3; size: NA; J: TRBJ1-1; CDR3: CAVRTGPTEAFF
V: TRBV7-3; size: few; J: TRBJ1-1; CDR3: CASSSTVNTEAFF
V: TRBV12-3/TRBV12-4; size: many; J: TRBJ1-5; CDR3: CASSLGYGGQPQHF